Following are 29 T cell receptor beta chains from one sample sequenced in a study of shared clonotypes between healthy human individuals. TCRdb keeps only in-frame clones here, not all; method: immunoSEQ multiplex PCR. The sample includes some 500,000 clones, around 96% of them seen just once. Sequencing input: naive CD4+ T cells sorted from blood. Subset noted: CD45RA+ positively selected. These receptor sequences come from a woman aged 30 to 39 in good health.

The rearrangement joins TRBV30 to TRBJ2-5; D gene unclear. Germline V gene sequence: CDR1 GTSNPN, CDR2 SVGIG (reference sequence). The CDR3 spans 12 residues. V lost 1 base and J lost 2, with 5 bases in between. DNA for the CDR3: TGTGCCTGGAGTGAGTTTCAAGAGACCCAGTACTTC. Translation: CAWSEFQETQYF.

This clone came up once. V usage is TRBV19 and J usage is TRBJ1-1, with D possibly TRBD1 on 5 matching bases. Per the germline V gene, CDR1 is LNHDA and CDR2 is SQIVND (reference sequence). Trimming left V 3 bases short and J 1 base short, with 15 bases between. This CDR3 region has 16 residues. CDR3 sequence reads: CASSIGARGGNTEAFF. CDR3 nucleotide sequence: TGTGCCAGTAGTATCGGGGCCCGTGGGGGGAACACTGAAGCTTTCTTT. The complete variable domain, with remaining parts taken from reference TRBV19 and TRBJ1-1, reads DGGITQSPKYLFRKEGQNVTLSCEQNLNHDAMYWYRQDPGQGLRLIYYSQIVNDFQKGDIAEGYSVSREKKESFPLTVTSAQKNPTAFYLCASSIGARGGNTEAFFGQGTRLTVV.

This chain joins TRBV5-1 and TRBJ2-1; 11 bases are shared with TRBD1. This CDR3 has 17 amino acids. Trimming cost V 4 bases and J 9 bases; bases outside gene matches: 15. CDR1 is SGHRS and CDR2 is YFSETQ in the germline V gene. In nucleotides, the CDR3 is TGCGCCAGCAGCCCGGGGGCCGGACAGGGGGCGGAAGGTGAGCAGTTCTTC. Protein sequence: CASSPGAGQGAEGEQFF.

The chain joins TRBV27 to TRBJ2-7; no clear D gene. Germline assignment: CDR1 MNHEY and CDR2 SMNVEV (reference sequence). Trimming took off 4 bases at V and 3 bases at J, with 10 bases between the two ends. The CDR3 runs 13 residues. The CDR3 nucleotides read TGTGCCAGCAGTTGGGTCCGCGGCTACGAGCAGTACTTC. Encoded protein: CASSWVRGYEQYF.

The rearrangement links TRBV28 to TRBJ1-4; possible D gene TRBD1, 5 bases. The germline V and J ends were trimmed by 4 bases and 11 bases, with 11 bases remaining between them. The germline gives CDR1 MDHEN, CDR2 SYDVKM. The CDR3 sequence is 12 residues long. DNA for the CDR3: TGTGCCAGCAGTTCCCCAGGGTGGAAACTGTTTTTT. Translating it yields CASSSPGWKLFF.

This chain joins TRBV29-1 and TRBJ1-1, with 8 bases that match TRBD1. The CDR3 totals 13 residues. Germline-derived CDR1 and CDR2 are SQVTM and ANQGSEA. V was pared by 1 base and J by 5 bases, with 3 bases of the junction left unmatched. The CDR3, as DNA: TGCAGCGTTGAAGGCCAGGGGGCGACTGAAGCTTTCTTT. Its translation is CSVEGQGATEAFF.

The chain carries TRBV7-6 and TRBJ1-3, with 9 nucleotides matching TRBD1. This CDR3 spans 15 amino acids. Germline loops: CDR1 SGHVS, CDR2 FNYEAQ. Germline trimming cut 0 bases from V and 4 bases from J; bases unmatched to any gene: 1. The CDR3: CASSLAGTGGNTIYF. Written as DNA, the CDR3 is TGTGCCAGCAGCTTAGCGGGGACAGGGGGAAACACCATATATTTT.

The chain uses TRBV28 and TRBJ2-3, with 8 bases lining up with TRBD1. The CDR3 runs to 16 residues. V lost 5 bases to trimming and J lost 3 bases; unmatched junction nucleotides: 10. Germline V CDR1 and CDR2: MDHEN, SYDVKM. CDR3 in DNA: TGTGCCAGCAGTCCACCGACAGGGGTGAAGACAGATACGCAGTATTTT. Translated, it gives CASSPPTGVKTDTQYF.

The V call is TRBV27, the J call TRBJ1-4; D not resolved. V was shortened by 3 bases and J by 8 bases, with 16 bases between the two germline ends. Germline assignment: CDR1 MNHEY and CDR2 SMNVEV (reference sequence). This CDR3 comprises 15 residues. The CDR3 DNA sequence: TGTGCCAGCAGTTTTATGGGCACCCAAGGGGAAAAACTGTTTTTT. It specifies CASSFMGTQGEKLFF.

CDR3 sequence: CASSLATVTAYEQYF. The CDR3 nucleotides read TGTGCCAGCAGCTTAGCGACAGTGACCGCCTACGAGCAGTACTTC. V usage is TRBV7-8 and J usage is TRBJ2-7; maybe TRBD1 (5 bases). The CDR3 spans 15 residues. The germline V gene encodes CDR1 SGHVS and CDR2 FQNEAQ. V was clipped by 0 bases and J by 2 bases, with 11 bases between them. The variable domain in full, with the rest retrieved from reference TRBV7-8 and TRBJ2-7, is GAGVSQSPRYKVAKRGQDVALRCDPISGHVSLFWYQQALGQGPEFLTYFQNEAQLDKSGLPSDRFFAERPEGSVSTLKIQRTQQEDSAVYLCASSLATVTAYEQYFGPGTRLTVT.

The chain uses TRBV11-2 and TRBJ2-1; the match to TRBD2 covers 13 bases. Per germline, CDR1 SGHAT and CDR2 FQNNGV. Trimming at V came to 5 bases and at J to 0 bases, leaving 4 bases not matched to a gene. The CDR3 length is 17 residues. CDR3 protein: CASSHTSGRDSYNEQFF. For the CDR3, the DNA is TGTGCCAGCAGCCATACTAGCGGGAGGGACTCCTACAATGAGCAGTTCTTC.

The genes are TRBV27 and TRBJ2-1; the D call may be TRBD1 or TRBD2 (5 bases each). CDR1 and CDR2 from the germline V gene are MNHEY and SMNVEV (reference sequence). This CDR3 comprises 16 residues. Between the trimmed V and J ends, which lost 4 bases and 4 bases, there was a span of 17 bases. The CDR3 sequence is CASSSLVGVEYNEQFF. For the CDR3, the DNA is TGTGCCAGCAGTTCCCTAGTGGGGGTCGAGTACAATGAGCAGTTCTTC.

The genes are TRBV28 and TRBJ2-5; 7 positions match TRBD2. The germline gives CDR1 MDHEN, CDR2 SYDVKM. V was pared by 8 bases and J by 5 bases, with 5 bases of the junction left unmatched. This CDR3 has 12 residues. The CDR3 protein is CASQSGVETQYF. For the CDR3, the DNA is TGTGCCAGCCAAAGCGGGGTGGAGACCCAGTACTTC.

V usage is TRBV2 and J usage is TRBJ1-4; D ambiguous. The CDR3 is 13 residues long. Deletions cut 11 bases from V and 8 bases from J, with 18 bases between. Germline lookup yields CDR1 SNHLY and CDR2 FYNNEI. The CDR3 DNA sequence: TGTGCCTGTTGTGGGCAGGTAAACGAAAAACTGTTTTTT. Its translation is CACCGQVNEKLFF.

This clone was counted between two and nine times. The J gene is TRBJ1-3, the V gene TRBV19; TRBD1 matches 7 bases. V gave up 6 bases and J gave up 7 bases; unmatched junction bases: 12. The CDR3 length is 15 residues. Germline assignment: CDR1 LNHDA and CDR2 SQIVND (reference sequence). The chain's CDR3 is CASRTGHRGRNTIYF. The CDR3, as DNA: TGTGCCAGTAGAACCGGACACAGGGGACGGAACACCATATATTTT.

The chain uses TRBV6-1 and TRBJ2-7; the D gene is possibly TRBD1 (6 bases). Germline loops: CDR1 MNHNS, CDR2 SASEGT. V was cut by 10 bases and J by 2 bases, with 12 bases left in between. The length of the CDR3 is 12 residues. CDR3 DNA sequence: TGTGCCACCCGGACAGAAACCTACGAGCAGTACTTC. Amino acid sequence: CATRTETYEQYF.

The rearrangement links TRBV7-2 to TRBJ2-7; D possibly matches TRBD1 or TRBD2 (6 bases each). Deletions cut 2 bases from V and 2 bases from J, with 10 bases between. Per germline, CDR1 SGHTA and CDR2 FQGNSA. This CDR3 has 14 residues. CDR3 region: CASSLHREAYEQYF. The CDR3 nucleotides are TGTGCCAGCAGCTTACACAGGGAGGCCTACGAGCAGTACTTC.

The rearrangement uses TRBV25-1 and TRBJ2-2, with D uncertain. In germline, CDR1 is MGHDK, CDR2 SYGVNS. This CDR3 is built from 18 residues. Trimming cost V 2 bases and J 0 bases, with 16 bases left between them. The CDR3 here is CASSEPFDNKTNTGELFF. CDR3 sequence (DNA): TGTGCCAGCAGTGAACCCTTTGATAATAAGACGAACACCGGGGAGCTGTTTTTT.

This rearrangement joins TRBV7-8 to TRBJ2-1, with a weak D call TRBD2 (6 bases). The CDR3 runs 15 residues. The germline V gene encodes CDR1 SGHVS and CDR2 FQNEAQ. Deletions cut 7 bases from V and 5 bases from J, with 18 bases between. DNA of the CDR3: TGTGCCAGCACCATAGCTCTTAGCGGAAACAATGAGCAGTTCTTC. Its protein is CASTIALSGNNEQFF.

The rearrangement uses TRBV6-5 and TRBJ2-7, with 9 bases identical to TRBD1. Trimming took 4 bases from V and 5 from J; bases not matched to a gene: 12. CDR3 size: 16 residues. CDR1 MNHEY and CDR2 SVGAGI come from the germline V gene. The CDR3 sequence: CASSWGGDRAPHEQYF. CDR3 DNA sequence: TGTGCCAGCAGTTGGGGGGGGGACAGGGCCCCTCACGAGCAGTACTTC.

J is TRBJ2-2 and V is TRBV2; D assignment may be TRBD1 or TRBD2 (5 bases each). V was shortened by 6 bases and J by 6 bases, with 20 bases between the two germline ends. The CDR3 is made up of 16 amino acids. Germline assignment: CDR1 SNHLY and CDR2 FYNNEI. In DNA form, the CDR3 reads TGTGCCAGCAGCGACGCACGATTCCAGGGACCCGGGGAGCTGTTTTTT. Protein: CASSDARFQGPGELFF.

This sequence joins TRBV30 and TRBJ2-1; 11 nucleotides agree with TRBD2. This CDR3 region has 16 residues. Germline lookup yields CDR1 GTSNPN and CDR2 SVGIG (reference sequence). Trimming cost V 3 bases and J 3 bases; bases outside gene matches: 7. CDR3 sequence (DNA): TGTGCCTGGAGACTCGGGACTAGCGGACTCTACAATGAGCAGTTCTTC. Its translation: CAWRLGTSGLYNEQFF.

CDR3 in amino acids: CASSAEGGVSSYEQYF. CDR3 DNA sequence: TGTGCCAGCAGCGCAGAGGGGGGCGTAAGCTCCTACGAGCAGTACTTC. This rearrangement joins TRBV11-2 to TRBJ2-7, with D perhaps given as TRBD1 or TRBD2 (6 bases each). V shed 5 bases and J shed 0 bases, with 17 bases lying between them. The CDR3 extends over 16 amino acids. CDR1 SGHAT and CDR2 FQNNGV come from the germline V gene.

This clone was observed once. The chain has TRBV5-3 and TRBJ1-4, with D perhaps TRBD1 (6 bases). TRBV5-3 has ORF status, its function being uncertain. V was trimmed by 1 base and J by 6 bases, leaving 13 bases between them. The CDR3 contains 15 residues. The CDR3 DNA is TGTGCCAGAAGCTTGTCAGGGGCTGAGGATGAAAAACTGTTTTTT. Its protein product is CARSLSGAEDEKLFF.

The chain recombines TRBV5-1 with TRBJ2-2; perhaps TRBD1 as D (6 bases). V gave up 4 bases and J gave up 3 bases, with 13 bases separating them. The CDR3 loop spans 15 amino acids. CDR1 is SGHRS, CDR2 YFSETQ, per germline. The CDR3 DNA is TGCGCCAGCAGCATATACAGGGAACACACCGGGGAGCTGTTTTTT. It codes for CASSIYREHTGELFF.

The chain is built from TRBV21-1 and TRBJ1-5; the table names TRBD1, a call not compared with the DNA. TRBV21-1 is noted as a pseudogene. The CDR3 is 21 amino acids. The CDR3 spells CASSTRKGYILNLGSNQPQHF. As DNA, the CDR3 is TGTGCCAGCAGCACTCGAAAAGGTTACATCCTTAATTTGGGCAGCAATCAGCCCCAGCATTTT.

The rearrangement uses TRBV6-1 and TRBJ2-2; D possibly corresponds to TRBD1 (5 bases). The CDR3 is 15 amino acids. V lost 2 bases and J lost 2, with 9 bases in between. In germline, CDR1 is MNHNS, CDR2 SASEGT. The CDR3 DNA sequence: TGTGCCAGCAGTGAAACCAGGGCAAACACCGGGGAGCTGTTTTTT. It encodes CASSETRANTGELFF.

The V call is TRBV28, the J call TRBJ2-3, with D perhaps matching TRBD1 or TRBD2 (6 bases each). The CDR3 is 13 residues long. Deletions cut 7 bases from V and 2 bases from J, with 10 bases between. Germline CDR1 is MDHEN and CDR2 is SYDVKM. The CDR3 region has the DNA TGTGCCAGCATCCGGGGGCACACAGATACGCAGTATTTT. Protein product: CASIRGHTDTQYF.

The chain carries TRBV9 and TRBJ2-7; the D gene is possibly TRBD1 (6 bases). CDR1 and CDR2 from the germline V gene are SGDLS and YYNGEE. The CDR3 loop spans 15 amino acids. V lost 0 bases and J lost 2, with 12 bases in between. The DNA for the CDR3 is TGTGCCAGCAGCGTAGGGGGCAGGGGAGCCTACGAGCAGTACTTC. It translates to CASSVGGRGAYEQYF.